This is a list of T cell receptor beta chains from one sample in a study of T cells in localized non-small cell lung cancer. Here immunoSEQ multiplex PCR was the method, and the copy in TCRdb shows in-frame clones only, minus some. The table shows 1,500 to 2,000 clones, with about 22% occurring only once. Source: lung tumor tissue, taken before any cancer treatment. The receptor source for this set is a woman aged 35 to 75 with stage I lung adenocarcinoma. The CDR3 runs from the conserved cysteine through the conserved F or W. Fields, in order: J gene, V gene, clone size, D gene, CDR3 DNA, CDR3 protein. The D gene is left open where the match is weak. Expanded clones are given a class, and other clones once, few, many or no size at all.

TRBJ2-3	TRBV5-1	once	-	TGCGCCAGCAGCCCCGCGGGCCCTAGCACAGATACGCAGTATTTT	CASSPAGPSTDTQYF
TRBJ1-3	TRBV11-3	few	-	TGTGCCAGCAGCCGGATGACAGGCCCCTCTGGAAACACCATATATTTT	CASSRMTGPSGNTIYF
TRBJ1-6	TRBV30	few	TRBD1	TGTGCCGGTCGTTCGACAGGGTATAATTCACCCCTCCACTTT	CAGRSTGYNSPLHF
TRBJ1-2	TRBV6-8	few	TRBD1	TGTGCCAGCAGTTACTCCGCCTCCGGGACAGGAGGCTACACCTTC	CASSYSASGTGGYTF
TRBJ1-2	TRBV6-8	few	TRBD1	TGTGCCAGCAACGTTGACAGGGGGCGGTTCCCATCTAACTATGGCTACACCTTC	CASNVDRGRFPSNYGYTF
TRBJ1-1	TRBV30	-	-	TGTGCCTGGAGTATTCAGGGGGAAGCTTTCTTT	CAWSIQGEAFF
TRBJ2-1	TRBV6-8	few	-	TGTGCCAGCAGTTACTCGTCGGGGCGGGAGTTCTTC	CASSYSSGREFF
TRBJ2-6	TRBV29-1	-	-	TGCAGCGTGACAGCCACCTCTGGGGCCAACGTCCTGACTTTC	CSVTATSGANVLTF
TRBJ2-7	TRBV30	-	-	TGTGCCTGGCTAAACCCACCCGGGACTGCCCCGAAGGGCTTC	CAWLNPPGTAPKGF
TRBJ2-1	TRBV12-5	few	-	TGTGCTAGTGGTTTGGTCCGGGTGGGGGGCGACTCCTACAATGAGCAGTTCTTC	CASGLVRVGGDSYNEQFF
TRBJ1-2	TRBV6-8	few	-	TGTGCCAGCAGGGCGGCCTCAGGAAGTGTAGGGTATGGCTACACCTTC	CASRAASGSVGYGYTF
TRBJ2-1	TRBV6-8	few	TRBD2	TGTGCCAGCAGCCCGGGACTAGAGTACAATGAGCAGTTCTTC	CASSPGLEYNEQFF
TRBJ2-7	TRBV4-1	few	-	TGCGCCAGCAGCCAAGGGGGCAGTCACGAGCAGTACTTC	CASSQGGSHEQYF
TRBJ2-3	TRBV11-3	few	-	TGTGCCAGCAGCCTCCAAGGGGGGCGAGGAGATACGCAGTATTTT	CASSLQGGRGDTQYF
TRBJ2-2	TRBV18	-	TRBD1	TGTGCCAGCTCACCTCCCCCGGGACAGGTGGGCACCGGGGAGCTGTTTTTT	CASSPPPGQVGTGELFF
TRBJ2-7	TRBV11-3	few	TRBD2	TGTGCCAGCAGCCTTTCTGCGGGGGTCTCCTACGAGCAGTACTTC	CASSLSAGVSYEQYF
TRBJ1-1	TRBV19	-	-	TGTGCCAGTAGTATTGAGAGAGGGGGAGCTTTCTTT	CASSIERGGAFF
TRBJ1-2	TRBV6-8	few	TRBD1	TGTGCCAGCAGTTACTCGGACAGGGCTAACTATGGCTACACCTTC	CASSYSDRANYGYTF
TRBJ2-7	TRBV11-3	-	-	TGTGCCAGCAGCGGTAAACAGGGCTCCTACGAGCAGTACTTC	CASSGKQGSYEQYF
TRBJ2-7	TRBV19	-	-	TGTGCCAGTAAGGTCGATAGAGGGCGTAACGAGCAGTACTTC	CASKVDRGRNEQYF
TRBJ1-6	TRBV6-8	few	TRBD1	TGTGCCAGCAGGCTCCCCGACAGGGGCTATAATTCACCCCTCCACTTT	CASRLPDRGYNSPLHF
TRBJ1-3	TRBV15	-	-	TGTGCCACCAGCAGAGCGGGGATGGGAAACACCATATATTTT	CATSRAGMGNTIYF
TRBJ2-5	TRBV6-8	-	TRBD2	TGTGCCAGCAGTGACAGTGCGGGGGACCCATCAGAGACCCAGTACTTC	CASSDSAGDPSETQYF
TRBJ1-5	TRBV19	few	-	TGTGCCAGTAGCCCTCTGGGACCAACTTATAGCAATCAGCCCCAGCATTTT	CASSPLGPTYSNQPQHF
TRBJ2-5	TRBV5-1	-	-	TGCGCCAGCAGCTTGACTGGGAATTCGGAGACCCAGTACTTC	CASSLTGNSETQYF
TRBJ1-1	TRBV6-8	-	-	TGTGCCAGCAGTTTTGAAGGGAACACTGAAGCTTTCTTT	CASSFEGNTEAFF
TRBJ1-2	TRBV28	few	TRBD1	TGTGCCAGCAGCATTACCGGGACAGGGGGCAGGTATGGCTACACCTTC	CASSITGTGGRYGYTF
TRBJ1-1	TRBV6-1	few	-	TGTGCCAGCAGTGAAGCATTGGACCGGAGTTTCTTT	CASSEALDRSFF
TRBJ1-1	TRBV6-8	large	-	TGTGCCAGCCAACTACAGGGCTCGAACACTGAAGCTTTCTTT	CASQLQGSNTEAFF
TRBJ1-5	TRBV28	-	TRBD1	TGTGCCAGTGATACAGGGGGCAGGAGCAATCAGCCCCAGCATTTT	CASDTGGRSNQPQHF
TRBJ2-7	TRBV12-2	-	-	TGTGCAAGTCGCCTGATGAAGGACAGCGATACCTACGAGCAGTACTTC	CASRLMKDSDTYEQYF
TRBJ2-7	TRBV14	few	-	TGTGCCAGCAGCCAAGTTCACAGGAGAAGGGTCGAGCAGTACTTC	CASSQVHRRRVEQYF
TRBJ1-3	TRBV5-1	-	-	TGCGCCAGCAGCTTCGCGTCGGGCTCTGGAAACACCATATATTTT	CASSFASGSGNTIYF
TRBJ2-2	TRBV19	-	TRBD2	TGTGCCAGTAGAACGGGACTATCGAACACCGGGGAGCTGTTTTTT	CASRTGLSNTGELFF
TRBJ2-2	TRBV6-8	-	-	TGTGCCAGCAGTTCCCTAGTACCCACCGGGGAGCTGTTTTTT	CASSSLVPTGELFF
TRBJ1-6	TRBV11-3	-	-	TGTGCCAGCAGCTTCGGCGGCTTCTCCTATAATTCACCCCTCCACTTT	CASSFGGFSYNSPLHF
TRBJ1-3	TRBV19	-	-	TGTGCCAGTAGTATGAACGGATACACCATATATTTT	CASSMNGYTIYF
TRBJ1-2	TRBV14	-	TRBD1	TGTGCCAGCAGTACGACAGGGGTACTCTATGGCTACACCTTC	CASSTTGVLYGYTF
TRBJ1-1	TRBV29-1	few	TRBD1	TGCAGCGTTGACGAGACAGGGGGAACTGAAGCTTTCTTT	CSVDETGGTEAFF
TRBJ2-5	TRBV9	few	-	TGTGCCAGCAGCGGTGGGACCCTCAGTCAGACCCAGTACTTC	CASSGGTLSQTQYF
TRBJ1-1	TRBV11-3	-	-	TGTGCCAGCAGCTCCTCAGGGGTCGACACTGAAGCTTTCTTT	CASSSSGVDTEAFF
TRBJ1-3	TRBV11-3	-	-	TGTGCCAGCACCTCGGACAGCCGGGGGTCTGGAAACACCATATATTTT	CASTSDSRGSGNTIYF
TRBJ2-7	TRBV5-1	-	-	TGCGCCAGCAGCTATACAGGGCTTCAACCCTACGAGCAGTACTTC	CASSYTGLQPYEQYF
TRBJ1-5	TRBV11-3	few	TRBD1	TGTGCCAGCAGCCCCGGGACAGTTTATAGCAATCAGCCCCAGCATTTT	CASSPGTVYSNQPQHF
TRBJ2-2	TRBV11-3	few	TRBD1	TGTGCCAGCAGCCTACACCGGGACAGCGGGGAGCTGTTTTTT	CASSLHRDSGELFF
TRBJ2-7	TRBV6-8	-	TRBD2	TGTGCCAGCACCCCCGGGGGGGGCGGTACCTACGAGCAGTACTTC	CASTPGGGGTYEQYF
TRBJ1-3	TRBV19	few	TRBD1	TGTGCCAGTAGTCCAAGAGGGGGCGGAAACACCATATATTTT	CASSPRGGGNTIYF
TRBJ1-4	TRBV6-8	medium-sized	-	TGTGCCAGCAGCGTGGGGGATGCAACTAATGAAAAACTGTTTTTT	CASSVGDATNEKLFF
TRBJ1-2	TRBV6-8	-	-	TGTGCCAGCAGTCTGTCTGAGGGGGGCTGGAGCTACACCTTC	CASSLSEGGWSYTF
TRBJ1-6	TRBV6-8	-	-	TGTGCCAGCAGAGAAGAGGGGATGAATTCACCCCTCCACTTT	CASREEGMNSPLHF
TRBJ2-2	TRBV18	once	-	TGTGCCAGCTCACCCAGGCAGAGGGGCGTGACCGGGGAGCTGTTTTTT	CASSPRQRGVTGELFF
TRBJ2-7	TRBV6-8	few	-	TGTGCCAGCACCTTTTCTGACAGTCGGCAGTACTTC	CASTFSDSRQYF
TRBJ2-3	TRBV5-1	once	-	TGCGCCAGCTTTATGGGGGGTAGAACAGATACGCAGTATTTT	CASFMGGRTDTQYF
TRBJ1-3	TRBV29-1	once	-	TGCAGCGTTATCCCGAGAGAGACGGAAATCACCATATATTTT	CSVIPRETEITIYF
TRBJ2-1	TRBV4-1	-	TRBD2	TGCGCCAGCAGCCAAGCGGGGGGGCCCCACAATGAGCAGTTCTTC	CASSQAGGPHNEQFF